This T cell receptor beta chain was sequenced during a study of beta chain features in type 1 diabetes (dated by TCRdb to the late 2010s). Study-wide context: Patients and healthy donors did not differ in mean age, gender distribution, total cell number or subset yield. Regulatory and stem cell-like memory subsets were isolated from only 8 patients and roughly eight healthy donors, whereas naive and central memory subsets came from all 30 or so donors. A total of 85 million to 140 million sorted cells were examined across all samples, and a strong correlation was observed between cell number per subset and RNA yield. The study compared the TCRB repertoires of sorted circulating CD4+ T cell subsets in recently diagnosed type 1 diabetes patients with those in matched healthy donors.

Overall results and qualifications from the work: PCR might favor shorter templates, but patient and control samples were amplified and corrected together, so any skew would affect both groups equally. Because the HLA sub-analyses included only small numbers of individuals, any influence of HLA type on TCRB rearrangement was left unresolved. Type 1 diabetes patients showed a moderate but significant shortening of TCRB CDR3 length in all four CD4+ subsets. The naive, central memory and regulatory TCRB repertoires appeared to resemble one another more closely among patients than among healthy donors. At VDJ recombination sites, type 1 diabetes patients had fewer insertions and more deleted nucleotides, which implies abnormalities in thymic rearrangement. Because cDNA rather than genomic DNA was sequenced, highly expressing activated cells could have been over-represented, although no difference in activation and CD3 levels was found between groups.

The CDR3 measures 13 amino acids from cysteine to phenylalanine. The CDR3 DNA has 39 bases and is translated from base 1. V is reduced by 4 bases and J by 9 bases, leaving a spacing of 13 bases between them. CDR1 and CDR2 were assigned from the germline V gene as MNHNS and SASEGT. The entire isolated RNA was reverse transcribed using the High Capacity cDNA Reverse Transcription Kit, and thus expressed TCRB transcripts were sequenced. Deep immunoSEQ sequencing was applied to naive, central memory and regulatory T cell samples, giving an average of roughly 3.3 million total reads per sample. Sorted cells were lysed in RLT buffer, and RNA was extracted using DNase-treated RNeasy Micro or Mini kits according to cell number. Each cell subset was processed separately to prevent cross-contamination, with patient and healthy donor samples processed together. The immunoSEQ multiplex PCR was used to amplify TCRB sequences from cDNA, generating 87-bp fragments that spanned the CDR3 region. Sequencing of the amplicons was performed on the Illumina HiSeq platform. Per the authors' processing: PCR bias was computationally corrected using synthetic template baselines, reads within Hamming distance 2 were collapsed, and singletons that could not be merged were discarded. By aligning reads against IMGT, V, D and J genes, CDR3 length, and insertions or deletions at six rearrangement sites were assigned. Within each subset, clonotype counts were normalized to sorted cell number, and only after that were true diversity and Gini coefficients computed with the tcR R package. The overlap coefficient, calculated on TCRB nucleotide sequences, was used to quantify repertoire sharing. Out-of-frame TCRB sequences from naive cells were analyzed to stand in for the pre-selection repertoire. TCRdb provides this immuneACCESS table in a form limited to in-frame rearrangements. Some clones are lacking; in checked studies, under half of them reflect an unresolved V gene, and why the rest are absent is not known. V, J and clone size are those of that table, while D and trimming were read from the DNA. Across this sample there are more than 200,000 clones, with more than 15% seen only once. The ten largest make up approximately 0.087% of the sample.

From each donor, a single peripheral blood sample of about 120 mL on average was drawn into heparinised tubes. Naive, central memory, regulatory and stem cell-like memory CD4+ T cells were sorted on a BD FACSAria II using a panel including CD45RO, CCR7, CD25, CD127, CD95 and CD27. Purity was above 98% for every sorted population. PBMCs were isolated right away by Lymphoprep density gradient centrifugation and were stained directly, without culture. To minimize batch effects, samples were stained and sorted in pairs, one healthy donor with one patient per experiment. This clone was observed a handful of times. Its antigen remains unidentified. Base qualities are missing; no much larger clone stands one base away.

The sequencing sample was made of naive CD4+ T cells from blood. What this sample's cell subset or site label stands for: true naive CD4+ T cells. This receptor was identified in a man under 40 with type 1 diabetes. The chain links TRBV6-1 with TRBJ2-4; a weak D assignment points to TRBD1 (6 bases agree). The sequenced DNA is TGTGCCAGCAGTGCAGAGGGACAAAGCATTCAGTACTTC. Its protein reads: CASSAEGQSIQYF.